Reported below is one TCR beta chain. The antigen remains undetermined. Germline CDR1 MDHEN, CDR2 SYDVKM. The CDR3 spans 12 residues. V was cut by 10 bases and J by 0 bases, with 10 bases left in between. The run depth of the assay was deep. The table came from immunoSEQ multiplex PCR; TCRdb's copy has only in-frame clones and leaves some out. The sample yields 1.4 million or so clones, around 98.5% seen once. The data derive from a study of shared clonotypes between healthy human individuals. Study conclusions and caveats: What limited the represented genetic and exposure-history diversity was the small number of donors.

The gene calls are TRBV28 and TRBJ2-7; D is possibly TRBD2 (6 bases). The sample was naive CD4+ T cells sorted from blood. Subset described: CD45RA+ positively selected. The receptor was isolated from a young man in good health. The DNA for the CDR3 is TGTGCCACGGGGGTGTACTCCTACGAGCAGTACTTC. Residues: CATGVYSYEQYF.